A selection of T cell receptor beta chains follows, all from one sample in a study of PD-1 blockade in classical Hodgkin lymphoma. This table comes from immunoSEQ multiplex PCR, and its TCRdb copy is limited to in-frame clones, with some not included. The sample has approximately 44,000 clones; about two thirds are singletons. Here the sequenced sample was peripheral blood mononuclear cells (PBMCs), taken at baseline. The receptors were sampled from a human donor with classical Hodgkin lymphoma. CDR3s include the opening cysteine and the closing phenylalanine or tryptophan. D genes are given only for firm matches. Rows give clone size only sometimes, using once, few, many, or a class for an expanded clone.

j_gene,v_gene,d_gene,abundance,CDR3nt,CDR3aa
TRBJ1-2,TRBV5-5,.,.,TGTGCCAGCAGCTTGGACAGCTACTATGGCTACACCTTC,CASSLDSYYGYTF
TRBJ1-3,TRBV10-3,.,.,TGTGCCATCAGTGAGTTTGCGGGGGACTCTGGAAACACCATATATTTT,CAISEFAGDSGNTIYF
TRBJ2-7,TRBV4-1,TRBD1,few,TGCGCCAGCAGCCAAGATCGGACAGGGGGCATCTACGAGCAGTACTTC,CASSQDRTGGIYEQYF
TRBJ2-7,TRBV20-1,.,.,TGCAGTGCAGCGATGGGCTACCAGCAGTACTTC,CSAAMGYQQYF
TRBJ1-1,TRBV7-8,.,few,TGTGCCAGCAGCCCTGGGATCCTGAGCGCTGAAGCTTTCTTT,CASSPGILSAEAFF
TRBJ2-7,TRBV5-1,TRBD1,once,TGCGCCAGCAGCTTGGGGACAGGGGCGGACGAGCAGTACTTC,CASSLGTGADEQYF
TRBJ1-2,TRBV30,TRBD1,.,TGTGCCTGGAGTGTAGTCGAGACAGGGGGCAAGTATGGCTACACCTTC,CAWSVVETGGKYGYTF
TRBJ2-7,TRBV7-9,.,.,TGTGCCAGCAGCCCCCCGGGACACTTGGCGCCCTACGAGCAGTACTTC,CASSPPGHLAPYEQYF
TRBJ2-7,TRBV19,TRBD2,.,TGTGCCAGTAGCCCCGGGACTACCCAATACGAGCAGTACTTC,CASSPGTTQYEQYF
TRBJ1-5,TRBV9,.,once,TGTGCCAGCAGCGTAGGAAGGGGGGGCAATCAGCCCCAGCATTTT,CASSVGRGGNQPQHF
TRBJ1-2,TRBV4-2,.,.,TGTGCCAGCAGCCAAAGTGGGCAGACGAATTTCCCTAACTATGGCTACACCTTC,CASSQSGQTNFPNYGYTF
TRBJ1-2,TRBV28,TRBD1,.,TGTGCCAGCACCCCGGTCGCCCCCCGAGTGGACAGGCGGGCTTACTATGGCTACACCTTC,CASTPVAPRVDRRAYYGYTF
TRBJ2-7,TRBV27,TRBD2,.,TGTGCCAGCAGTTTATCGGGACTAGCAAGCGAGCAGTACTTC,CASSLSGLASEQYF
TRBJ2-3,TRBV4-3,.,.,TGCGCCAGCAGCCAAGACCGACTAGAAAGTGTGAGCACAGATACGCAGTATTTT,CASSQDRLESVSTDTQYF
TRBJ1-2,TRBV27,.,.,TGTGCCAGCAGTCAGGGGCTTAACTATGGCTACACCTTC,CASSQGLNYGYTF
TRBJ1-2,TRBV4-1,TRBD1,.,TGCGCCAGTTGGGAAGGGCAGGGGGGGTTCAATGGCTACACCTTC,CASWEGQGGFNGYTF
TRBJ2-7,TRBV7-8,.,once,TGTGCCAGCAGCTTAGGTGTCGAGCAGTACTTC,CASSLGVEQYF
TRBJ2-3,TRBV20-1,.,once,TGCAGTGCTGAGACAGGAGATACGCAGTATTTT,CSAETGDTQYF
TRBJ2-7,TRBV5-4,TRBD1,few,TGTGCCAGCAGTCCGACAGGGGTCTCCTACGAGCAGTACTTC,CASSPTGVSYEQYF
TRBJ2-2,TRBV12-5,TRBD1,.,TGTGCTAGTCGAGCTCGGGACAGGGGATATGGCGGGGAGCTGTTTTTT,CASRARDRGYGGELFF
TRBJ2-7,TRBV7-6,TRBD2,.,TGTGCCAGCAGTTTGGGACTAGCGCTAGTCTACGAGCAGTACTTC,CASSLGLALVYEQYF
TRBJ2-7,TRBV2,TRBD1,.,TGTGCCAGCAGGGAATCCGGGACAGGGAACTACGAGCAGTACTTC,CASRESGTGNYEQYF
TRBJ1-5,TRBV7-2,.,medium-sized,TGTGCCAGCAGCATTACAGGAGGAAATCAGCCCCAGCATTTT,CASSITGGNQPQHF
TRBJ2-5,TRBV29-1,.,.,TGCAGCGTGGAACCTTGGGGGCAAGAGACCCAGTACTTC,CSVEPWGQETQYF
TRBJ2-1,TRBV2,TRBD2,.,TGTGCCAGCAGAGCCGGGACTACGATATACAATGAGCAGTTCTTC,CASRAGTTIYNEQFF
TRBJ1-1,TRBV5-5,.,.,TGTGCCAGCAGCCGCCCCTTTGCATCAGAAGCTTTCTTT,CASSRPFASEAFF
TRBJ1-5,TRBV6-6,.,.,TGTGCCAGCAGCCGAGGGGGGGCCAGACAGCCCCAGCATTTT,CASSRGGARQPQHF
TRBJ1-1,TRBV29-1,.,.,TGCAGCCTGACAGGGAACACTGAAGCTTTCTTT,CSLTGNTEAFF